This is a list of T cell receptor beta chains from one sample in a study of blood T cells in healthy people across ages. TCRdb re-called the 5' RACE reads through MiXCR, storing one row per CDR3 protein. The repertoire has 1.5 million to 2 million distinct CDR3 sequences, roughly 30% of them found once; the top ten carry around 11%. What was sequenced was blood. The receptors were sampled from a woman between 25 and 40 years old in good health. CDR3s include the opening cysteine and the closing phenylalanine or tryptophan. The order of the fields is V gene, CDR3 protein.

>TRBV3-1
CASSQLDRFYGYTF
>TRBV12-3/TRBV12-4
CASRLASAGANVLTF
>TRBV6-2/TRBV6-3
CASKSGTGGKSSYNEQFF
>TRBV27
CASRFQGDIYEQYF
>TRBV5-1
CTSRFSGTREYEQYF
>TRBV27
CASSLSILNREEQYF
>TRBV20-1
CSANPSGPAWEQYF
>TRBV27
CASSPQVSSYNEQFF
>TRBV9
CASSVGTGVPYNEQFF
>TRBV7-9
CASSPPGALVDEKLFF
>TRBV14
CASSQVPRGVSTDTQYF
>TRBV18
CASLDGTGGLTDTQYF
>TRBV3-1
CASSQAPGRGGTEAFF
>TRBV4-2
CASSQDGTGGKKEKLFF
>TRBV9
CASSVEAARGTEAFF
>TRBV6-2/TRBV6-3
CASSYSLTREYF